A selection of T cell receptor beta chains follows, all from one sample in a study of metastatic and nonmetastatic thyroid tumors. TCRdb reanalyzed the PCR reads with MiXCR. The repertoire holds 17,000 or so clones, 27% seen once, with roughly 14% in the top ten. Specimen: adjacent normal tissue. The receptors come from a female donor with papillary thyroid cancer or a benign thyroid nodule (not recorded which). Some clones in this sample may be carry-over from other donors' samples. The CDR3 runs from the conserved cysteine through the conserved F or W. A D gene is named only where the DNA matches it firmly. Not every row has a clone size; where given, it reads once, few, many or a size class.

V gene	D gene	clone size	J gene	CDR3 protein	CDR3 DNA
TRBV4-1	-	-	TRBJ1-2	CASSQEREGIGYTF	TGCGCCAGCAGCCAAGAGAGGGAAGGGATCGGCTACACCTTC
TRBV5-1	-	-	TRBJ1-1	CASSFTGQNTEAFF	TGCGCCAGCAGCTTCACAGGGCAGAACACTGAAGCTTTCTTT
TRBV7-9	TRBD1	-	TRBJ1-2	CASSGDRDYGYTF	TGTGCCAGCAGCGGGGACAGAGACTATGGCTACACCTTC
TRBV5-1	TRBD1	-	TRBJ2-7	CASSLYRTGSEQYF	TGCGCCAGCAGCTTGTACAGGACAGGGAGCGAGCAGTACTTC
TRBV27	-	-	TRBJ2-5	CASSLSSQETQYF	TGTGCCAGCAGTTTATCATCCCAAGAGACCCAGTACTTC
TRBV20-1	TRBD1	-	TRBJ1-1	CSASRDRGRTEAFF	TGCAGTGCTAGCAGGGACAGGGGAAGAACTGAAGCTTTCTTT
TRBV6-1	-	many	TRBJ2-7	CASSSLSLGHWEQYF	TGTGCCAGCAGTTCCCTTTCCCTGGGTCACTGGGAGCAGTACTTC
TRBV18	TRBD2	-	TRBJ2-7	CASSTSGGSYEQYF	TGTGCCAGCTCGACTAGCGGGGGATCCTACGAGCAGTACTTC
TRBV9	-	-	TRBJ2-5	CASSAEVVETQYF	TGTGCCAGCAGCGCGGAGGTCGTAGAGACCCAGTACTTC
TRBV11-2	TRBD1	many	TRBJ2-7	CASKPGGAAPYEQYF	TGTGCCAGCAAACCAGGGGGCGCCGCCCCATACGAGCAGTACTTC
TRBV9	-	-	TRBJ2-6	CASSDRTVGANVLTF	TGTGCCAGCAGCGACCGGACAGTAGGGGCCAACGTCCTGACTTTC
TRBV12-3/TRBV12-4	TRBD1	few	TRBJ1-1	CASSLDRATEAFF	TGTGCCAGCAGTCTCGACAGGGCCACTGAAGCTTTCTTT
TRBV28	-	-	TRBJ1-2	CAIVGALSYGYTF	TGTGCGATCGTAGGCGCGCTGTCCTATGGCTACACCTTC
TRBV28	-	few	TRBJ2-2	CASSLQGGTNTGELFF	TGTGCCAGCAGTTTACAAGGCGGGACTAACACCGGGGAGCTGTTTTTT
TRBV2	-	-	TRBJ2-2	CASSEVWDLTGELFF	TGTGCCAGCAGTGAGGTTTGGGATTTGACCGGGGAGCTGTTTTTT
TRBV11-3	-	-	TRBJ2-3	CASSPGLTNPDTQYF	TGTGCCAGCAGCCCCGGACTGACAAACCCAGATACGCAGTATTTT
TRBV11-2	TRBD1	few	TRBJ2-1	CASSLWGQGANEQFF	TGTGCCAGCAGCTTATGGGGACAGGGGGCTAATGAGCAGTTCTTC
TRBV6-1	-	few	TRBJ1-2	CASSDTYGYTF	TGTGCCAGCAGTGACACCTATGGCTACACCTTC
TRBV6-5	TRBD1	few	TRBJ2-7	CASSSGQDYEQYF	TGTGCCAGCAGTTCGGGACAGGACTACGAGCAGTACTTC
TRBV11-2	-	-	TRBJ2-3	CASSPEGGQSTDTQYF	TGTGCCAGCAGCCCCGAGGGGGGACAGAGCACAGATACGCAGTATTTT
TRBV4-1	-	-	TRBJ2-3	CASSQHGGTLDTQYF	TGTGCCAGCAGCCAACATGGGGGAACCCTAGATACGCAGTATTTT
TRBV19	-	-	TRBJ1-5	CASSTSEYNQPQHF	TGTGCCAGTAGTACGTCAGAGTATAATCAGCCCCAGCATTTT
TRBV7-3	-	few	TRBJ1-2	CASSAAGYGYTF	TGTGCCAGCAGCGCGGCCGGCTATGGCTACACCTTC
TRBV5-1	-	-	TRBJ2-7	CASSLEGGGIYEQYF	TGCGCCAGCAGCTTGGAGGGCGGAGGGATCTACGAGCAGTACTTC
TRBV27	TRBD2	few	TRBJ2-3	CASSLAGRGDTQYF	TGTGCCAGCAGTTTGGCAGGGCGGGGGGATACGCAGTATTTT
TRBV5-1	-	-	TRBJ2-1	CASSFRQYNEQFF	TGCGCCAGCAGCTTTAGGCAGTACAATGAGCAGTTCTTC
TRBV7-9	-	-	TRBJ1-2	CASSSSGADYGYTF	TGTGCCAGCAGCTCCTCAGGGGCGGACTATGGCTACACCTTC
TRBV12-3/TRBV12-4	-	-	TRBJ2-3	CASSLGQGDTQYF	TGTGCCAGCAGTTTGGGCCAGGGAGATACGCAGTATTTT
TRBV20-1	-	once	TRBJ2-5	CSASRRRQTLQETQYF	TGCAGTGCTAGCCGGCGGAGACAGACACTCCAAGAGACCCAGTACTTC
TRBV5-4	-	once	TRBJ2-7	CASSLGSSLYEQYF	TGTGCCAGCAGCTTGGGGAGCAGCCTCTACGAGCAGTACTTC
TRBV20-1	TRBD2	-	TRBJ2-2	CSASATSGRTGVLFF	TGCAGTGCTAGTGCGACTAGCGGGAGAACCGGGGTGCTGTTTTTT
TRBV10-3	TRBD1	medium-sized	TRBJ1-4	CATNGQAQGEKLFF	TGTGCCACCAACGGACAGGCCCAGGGGGAAAAACTGTTTTTT
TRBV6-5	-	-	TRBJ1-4	CASSYKIPSQVGNEKLFF	TGTGCCAGCAGTTACAAGATCCCTAGTCAGGTCGGGAATGAAAAACTGTTTTTT
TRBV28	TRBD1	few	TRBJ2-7	CASSLRDRVSGSYEQYF	TGTGCCAGCAGTTTAAGGGACAGGGTTAGTGGGTCCTACGAGCAGTACTTC
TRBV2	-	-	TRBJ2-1	CASSVFRSNEQFF	TGTGCCAGCAGTGTCTTTAGGAGCAATGAGCAGTTCTTC
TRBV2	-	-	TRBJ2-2	CASSDLGRENTGELFF	TGTGCCAGCAGTGACTTGGGCAGGGAGAACACCGGGGAGCTGTTTTTT
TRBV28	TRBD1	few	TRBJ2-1	CASSNLGQGAWNEQFF	TGTGCCAGCAGTAACCTAGGACAGGGGGCATGGAATGAGCAGTTCTTC
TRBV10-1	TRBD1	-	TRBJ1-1	CASTPGQGANTEAFF	TGCGCCAGCACCCCGGGACAGGGGGCGAACACTGAAGCTTTCTTT
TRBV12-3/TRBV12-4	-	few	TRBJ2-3	CASSLGQNLRTDTQYF	TGTGCCAGCAGTTTGGGACAAAATCTCCGGACAGATACGCAGTATTTT
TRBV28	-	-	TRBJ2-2	CASEANTGELFF	TGTGCCAGCGAGGCGAACACCGGGGAGCTGTTTTTT
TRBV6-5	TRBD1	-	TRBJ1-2	CASSHSPKGQGVGGYTF	TGTGCCAGCAGCCACTCACCAAAAGGACAGGGGGTTGGTGGCTACACCTTC
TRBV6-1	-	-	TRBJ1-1	CASSDTQGAFF	TGTGCCAGCAGTGACACCCAAGGAGCTTTCTTT
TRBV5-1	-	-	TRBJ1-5	CASSLEGDRDQPQHF	TGCGCCAGCAGTCTGGAGGGGGACCGGGATCAGCCCCAGCATTTT
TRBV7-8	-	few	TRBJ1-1	CASSSIIAVDTEAFF	TGTGCCAGCAGCTCAATCATTGCGGTTGACACTGAAGCTTTCTTT
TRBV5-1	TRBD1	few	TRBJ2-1	CASSAGTGVYNEQFF	TGCGCCAGCAGCGCCGGGACAGGGGTTTACAATGAGCAGTTCTTC
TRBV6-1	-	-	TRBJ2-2	CASSLRGGVNTGELFF	TGTGCCAGCAGCTTAAGGGGGGGGGTAAACACCGGGGAGCTGTTTTTT
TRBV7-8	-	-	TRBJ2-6	CASSRSSGANVLTF	TGTGCCAGCAGCCGGAGCTCTGGGGCCAACGTCCTGACTTTC
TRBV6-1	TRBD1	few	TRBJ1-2	CASKNRGLYGYTF	TGTGCCAGCAAAAACAGGGGGCTTTATGGCTACACCTTC
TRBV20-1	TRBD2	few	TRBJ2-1	CSATKGTSGRKVGYEQFF	TGCAGTGCTACGAAAGGGACTAGCGGGAGGAAAGTGGGGTATGAGCAGTTCTTC
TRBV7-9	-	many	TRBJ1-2	CASSPTATNYGYTF	TGTGCCAGCAGCCCGACAGCAACTAACTATGGCTACACCTTC